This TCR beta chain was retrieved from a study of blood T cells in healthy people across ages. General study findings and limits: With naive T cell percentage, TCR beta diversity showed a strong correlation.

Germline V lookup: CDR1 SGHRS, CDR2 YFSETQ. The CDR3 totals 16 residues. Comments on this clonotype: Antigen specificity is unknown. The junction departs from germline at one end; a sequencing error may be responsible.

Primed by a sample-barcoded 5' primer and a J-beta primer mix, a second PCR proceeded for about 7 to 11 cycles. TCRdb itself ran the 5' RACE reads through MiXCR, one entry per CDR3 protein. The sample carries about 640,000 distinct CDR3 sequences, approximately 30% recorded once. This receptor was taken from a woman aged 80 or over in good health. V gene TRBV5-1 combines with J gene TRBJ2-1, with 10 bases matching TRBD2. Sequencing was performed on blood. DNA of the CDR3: TGCGCCGGCAGCTTGGCCCCTAGCGGGGGATACAATGAGCAGTTCTTC. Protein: CAGSLAPSGGYNEQFF. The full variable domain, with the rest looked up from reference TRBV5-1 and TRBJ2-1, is KAGVTQTPRYLIKTRGQQVTLSCSPISGHRSVSWYQQTPGQGLQFLFEYFSETQRNKGNFPGRFSGRQFSNSRSEMNVSTLELGDSALYLCAGSLAPSGGYNEQFFGPGTRLTVL.